The clone carrying this T cell receptor beta chain was recorded many times. Its antigen remains unidentified. The cDNA 3' end received a ligated oligonucleotide with a UMI. The first PCR ran roughly 4 cycles with an equimolar RC1.1 and RC1.2 beta primer mix. TCRdb re-called the UMI-ligation and nested PCR reads with MiXCR, one entry per CDR3 protein. The sample shows 50,000 to 70,000 distinct CDR3 sequences, around an eighth of them seen only once. This CDR3 is 15 amino acids long. V was shortened by 2 bases and J by 5 bases, with 14 bases between the two germline ends. Known numbers of the T cell clone KT2 were added to PBMC. The data were taken from a study of quantifying T cell responses using KT2 cells. Turning to the study itself: Reverse transcription used primers in the TCR alpha and beta constant regions. The T4 ligation step was estimated to exceed 8.5% efficiency under optimum conditions. Study outcomes and limitations: Counts of KT2 alpha and beta sequences rose linearly with the number of KT2 cells added.

This clonotype was sampled from a human donor. The material sequenced was PBMCs spiked with cells of the T cell clone KT2. V gene TRBV12-3 or TRBV12-4 combines with J gene TRBJ2-3; tentative D call: TRBD1 (5 bases). The CDR3 spells CASSLQGSHKDTQYF. The CDR3 DNA reads TGTGCCAGCAGTTTACAGGGAAGTCATAAAGATACGCAGTATTTT.